These 32 T cell receptor beta chains originate from one sample sequenced in a study of cytomegalovirus exposure and HLA in healthy donors. 13 Jbeta primers and 60 Vbeta primers were used for the PCR. Repertoires were generated with immunoSEQ multiplex PCR, while TCRdb's copy carries only in-frame clones and drops some. Of 90,000 to 130,000 clones in the sample, about three quarters were seen once. Sample: PBMCs. All receptors derive from a woman aged 55-69 years in good health and CMV-seropositive.

The V and J genes are TRBV19 and TRBJ2-7; tentatively, D is TRBD1 (6 bases). CDR1 LNHDA and CDR2 SQIVND come from the germline V gene (reference sequence). CDR3 length: 14 amino acids. Trimming shortened V by 4 bases and J by 3 bases, and 13 bases separated the two germline ends. CDR3 protein: CASSSTGFRYEQYF. CDR3 in DNA: TGTGCCAGTAGTAGCACAGGGTTCCGCTACGAGCAGTACTTC.

The rearrangement uses TRBV29-1 and TRBJ2-5, with TRBD1 as a possible D gene (6 bases). Germline CDR1 is SQVTM and CDR2 is ANQGSEA. The ends were cut back, 7 bases at V and 1 base at J, with 13 bases in the middle. This CDR3 region has 13 residues. The CDR3 bases are TGCAGCGAAATCGGGACAAGCCAAGAGACCCAGTACTTC. Amino acids: CSEIGTSQETQYF.

This clone was seen more than once but under ten times. The chain combines TRBV6-1 with TRBJ2-2; D perhaps matches TRBD1 (6 bases). Trimming stripped 1 base from V and 4 bases from J, with 10 bases between. CDR1 and CDR2 (germline): MNHNS, SASEGT. The CDR3 totals 15 residues. For the CDR3, the DNA is TGTGCCAGCAGTGAAGAGGTAGGGGGCACCGGGGAGCTGTTTTTT. Amino acids: CASSEEVGGTGELFF.

The J gene is TRBJ1-2, the V gene TRBV30, with D unresolved. Germline CDR1 GTSNPN, CDR2 SVGIG (reference sequence). V was shortened by 3 bases and J by 3 bases, with 17 bases between the two germline ends. This CDR3 region has 15 residues. CDR3 sequence: CAWREAGRAHYGYTF. The CDR3 DNA reads TGTGCCTGGAGGGAGGCAGGTCGAGCTCACTATGGCTACACCTTC.

The chain links TRBV2 to TRBJ1-4; unclear D gene. V was shortened by 3 bases and J by 2 bases, with 13 bases between the two germline ends. Germline CDR1 is SNHLY and CDR2 is FYNNEI. CDR3 length: 16 residues. The CDR3, as DNA: TGTGCCAGCAGTGATGGGCTTTTCTCGACTAATGAAAAACTGTTTTTT. Its translation is CASSDGLFSTNEKLFF.

The V call is TRBV29-1, the J call TRBJ2-3, with D possibly being TRBD2 (6 bases). Germline loops: CDR1 SQVTM, CDR2 ANQGSEA. Trimming left V 8 bases short and J 3 bases short, with 18 bases between. The CDR3 runs 14 residues. This CDR3 reads CSPGGEGGTDTQYF. The CDR3 DNA reads as TGCAGCCCCGGCGGGGAAGGAGGGACAGATACGCAGTATTTT.

The chain carries TRBV5-5 and TRBJ1-2, with D unresolved. CDR3 size: 16 residues. Germline V gives CDR1 SGHKS, CDR2 YYEKEE (reference sequence). The ends were cut back, 2 bases at V and 3 bases at J, with 17 bases in the middle. The CDR3: CASSFSRTGLDYGYTF. The CDR3 DNA reads TGTGCCAGCAGCTTCAGCCGGACTGGTCTGGACTATGGCTACACCTTC.

The chain is built from TRBV7-3 and TRBJ1-1, with unresolved D. The V end was cut by 6 bases, the J end by 1 base, with 9 bases between. Germline loops: CDR1 SGHTA, CDR2 FQGTGA. The CDR3 is 13 amino acids. This CDR3 is CASRAQENTEAFF. DNA of the CDR3: TGTGCCAGCAGGGCCCAGGAGAACACTGAAGCTTTCTTT.

This chain joins TRBV7-8 and TRBJ1-1; D is possibly TRBD1 (5 bases). V was shortened by 6 bases and J by 0 bases, with 8 bases between the two germline ends. CDR3 size: 13 residues. Germline-derived CDR1 and CDR2 are SGHVS and FQNEAQ. The CDR3 sequence: CASSPQVNTEAFF. CDR3 nucleotide sequence: TGTGCCAGCAGTCCACAGGTGAACACTGAAGCTTTCTTT.

Only a few counts were recorded for this clone. This chain connects TRBV21-1 to TRBJ2-5; TRBD2 was called by the table and not checked on the DNA. The end of the DNA is better explained by TRBJ2-7, so the J call may be wrong. TRBV21-1 is a pseudogene. The length of the CDR3 is 16 residues. The CDR3 loop is CASSKGGLAGTDEQYF. CDR3 DNA sequence: TGTGCCAGCAGCAAAGGAGGACTAGCGGGAACCGACGAGCAGTACTTC.

The chain recombines TRBV9 with TRBJ2-2; maybe TRBD2 (6 bases). The V gene's germline CDR1 is SGDLS and CDR2 YYNGEE. This CDR3 has 14 residues. V lost 3 bases and J 6 bases, leaving 12 bases between the germline ends. In DNA, the CDR3 is TGTGCCAGCAGCGCACTAGCAGGGTCCGGGGAGCTGTTTTTT. It encodes CASSALAGSGELFF.

The chain employs TRBV15 and TRBJ1-6; D might be TRBD1 (6 bases). The CDR3 is made up of 15 amino acids. Trimming shortened V by 1 base and J by 7 bases, and 11 bases separated the two germline ends. Germline CDR1 LNHNV, CDR2 YYDKDF (reference sequence). Here the CDR3 DNA reads TGTGCCACCAGCAGAGTTCTGGGGGCGAATTCACCCCTCCACTTT. This codes for CATSRVLGANSPLHF.

The gene calls are TRBV5-1 and TRBJ1-1; D may be TRBD1 (5 bases). The CDR3 has 16 amino acids. The germline V gene encodes CDR1 SGHRS and CDR2 YFSETQ. V gave up 4 bases and J gave up 0 bases, with 16 bases separating them. Here the CDR3 reads CASSQGSGGMNTEAFF. As DNA, the CDR3 is TGCGCCAGCAGCCAGGGATCCGGGGGAATGAACACTGAAGCTTTCTTT.

This sequence joins TRBV11-2 and TRBJ2-3, with TRBD2 identical over 8 bases. Trimming took 2 bases from V and 3 from J; bases not matched to a gene: 13. The CDR3 consists of 18 residues. Per the germline V gene, CDR1 is SGHAT and CDR2 is FQNNGV. This CDR3 reads CASSLTAFTGTSTDTQYF. The CDR3 nucleotides read TGTGCCAGCAGCTTAACGGCCTTTACCGGGACTAGTACAGATACGCAGTATTTT.

This clone has just a few counts. The V call is TRBV6-5, the J call TRBJ2-7, with a possible D match to TRBD1 (6 bases). The CDR3 loop spans 13 amino acids. Germline V CDR1 and CDR2: MNHEY, SVGAGI. V was pared by 6 bases and J by 6 bases, with 15 bases between. CDR3 protein: CASRTGFLLEQYF. The CDR3 nucleotides are TGTGCCAGCAGAACAGGGTTCCTTCTCGAGCAGTACTTC.

J is TRBJ2-5 and V is TRBV28; TRBD1 matches at 10 bases. The CDR3 has 15 residues. Per the germline V gene, CDR1 is MDHEN and CDR2 is SYDVKM. The ends lost 5 bases at V and 6 bases at J; junction bases unmatched: 9. Here the CDR3 reads CASSNRDRGLKTQYF. Written as DNA, the CDR3 is TGTGCCAGCAGTAACCGGGACAGGGGATTGAAGACCCAGTACTTC.

V is TRBV28 and J is TRBJ1-5; weak D call: TRBD1 (6 bases). V shed 5 bases and J shed 4 bases, with 18 bases lying between them. Germline V lookup: CDR1 MDHEN, CDR2 SYDVKM. The CDR3 totals 16 residues. The CDR3 DNA sequence: TGTGCCAGCAGTACGGCCGGGGGGGCGCGTAATCAGCCCCAGCATTTT. Amino acids: CASSTAGGARNQPQHF. Combining the CDR3 with reference TRBV28 and TRBJ1-5 gives the whole variable domain DVKVTQSSRYLVKRTGEKVFLECVQDMDHENMFWYRQDPGLGLRLIYFSYDVKMKEKGDIPEGYSVSREKKERFSLILESASTNQTSMYLCASSTAGGARNQPQHFGDGTRLSIL.

The CDR3 DNA is TGTGCCAGCAGCAGGGCCATGGGGAACACTGAAGCTTTCTTT. This translates into CASSRAMGNTEAFF. J is TRBJ1-1 and V is TRBV28; a weak D match, TRBD1 (5 bases). Trimming shortened V by 6 bases and J by 1 base, and 12 bases separated the two germline ends. The CDR3 is 14 amino acids. The germline V gene encodes CDR1 MDHEN and CDR2 SYDVKM.

This clone was observed a handful of times. The J gene is TRBJ1-2, the V gene TRBV6-1, with D unresolved. With 3 bases removed from V and 0 bases from J, the gap between germline ends came to 8 bases. Germline V gene lookup returns CDR1 MNHNS and CDR2 SASEGT. This CDR3 comprises 14 residues. CDR3 region: CASSERVSNYGYTF. The CDR3 bases are TGTGCCAGCAGTGAGAGGGTCTCTAACTATGGCTACACCTTC.

The chain employs TRBV29-1 and TRBJ1-1; possibly TRBD1 for D (6 bases). The V end was cut by 4 bases, the J end by 3 bases, with 9 bases between. Germline CDR1 reads SQVTM; CDR2 reads ANQGSEA. The CDR3 length is 12 residues. CDR3 in amino acids: CSVGTEYTEAFF. The CDR3 bases are TGCAGCGTTGGGACAGAATACACTGAAGCTTTCTTT. The full variable domain, its missing parts supplied by reference TRBV29-1 and TRBJ1-1, is SAVISQKPSRDICQRGTSLTIQCQVDSQVTMMFWYRQQPGQSLTLIATANQGSEATYESGFVIDKFPISRPNLTFSTLTVSNMSPEDSSIYLCSVGTEYTEAFFGQGTRLTVV.

This chain connects TRBV2 to TRBJ1-2, with D possibly being TRBD1 (6 bases). CDR3 length: 14 amino acids. Germline V gene data show CDR1 as SNHLY and CDR2 as FYNNEI. Trimming removed 7 bases from V and 4 bases from J, with 16 bases in between. The CDR3 protein is CASIPVGGSYGYTF. The CDR3 region has the DNA TGTGCCAGCATCCCCGTAGGGGGTTCCTATGGCTACACCTTC.

Many counts were recorded for this clone. This chain uses TRBV6-4 with TRBJ2-3; TRBD2 aligns across 11 bases. CDR1 is MRHNA, CDR2 SNTAGT, per germline. Trimming took 2 bases from V and 5 from J; bases not matched to a gene: 0. CDR3 length equals 14 residues. The CDR3 reads CASSDGLAGDTQYF. The CDR3 DNA sequence: TGTGCCAGCAGTGACGGACTAGCGGGAGATACGCAGTATTTT.

The chain is built from TRBV15 and TRBJ2-3; 10 bases are shared with TRBD2. The CDR3 sequence is 15 residues long. The V segment lost 5 bases and the J segment 1 base; nucleotides outside the gene matches: 3. The germline V gene has CDR1 LNHNV and CDR2 YYDKDF (reference sequence). This CDR3 reads CATSQREGGTDTQYF. The CDR3 DNA follows: TGTGCCACCAGCCAGCGGGAGGGCGGCACAGATACGCAGTATTTT. The whole variable domain, remainder taken from reference TRBV15 and TRBJ2-3, is DAMVIQNPRYQVTQFGKPVTLSCSQTLNHNVMYWYQQKSSQAPKLLFHYYDKDFNNEADTPDNFQSRRPNTSFCFLDIRSPGLGDTAMYLCATSQREGGTDTQYFGPGTRLTVL.

DNA of the CDR3: TGTGCCAGCAGCTTATCGACAGATACGCAGTATTTT. Amino acid sequence: CASSLSTDTQYF. This chain joins TRBV7-8 and TRBJ2-3; D remains unclear. This CDR3 has 12 amino acids. Trimming cost V 2 bases and J 3 bases, with 3 bases left between them. Germline V gives CDR1 SGHVS, CDR2 FQNEAQ.

J is TRBJ1-3 and V is TRBV2; D might be TRBD1 (5 bases). This CDR3 contains 13 residues. V was cut by 7 bases and J by 3 bases, with 10 bases left in between. Germline V gene lookup returns CDR1 SNHLY and CDR2 FYNNEI. CDR3 sequence reads: CASMQGGGNTIYF. In nucleotides, the CDR3 is TGTGCCAGCATGCAGGGAGGTGGAAACACCATATATTTT.

This clone was found a few times. The chain recombines TRBV30 with TRBJ2-5; tentative D call: TRBD2 (7 bases). The V end was cut by 1 base, the J end by 6 bases, with 9 bases between. Germline V gives CDR1 GTSNPN, CDR2 SVGIG (reference sequence). The CDR3 is 12 amino acids. The DNA for the CDR3 is TGTGCCTGGAGTGGGGGGGGGCAGACCCAGTACTTC. Its translation: CAWSGGGQTQYF.

This clone has only a few counts. This CDR3 reads CSALGSGANVLTF. For the CDR3, the DNA is TGCAGCGCCCTCGGGTCTGGGGCCAACGTCCTGACTTTC. This chain connects TRBV29-1 to TRBJ2-6, with D unclear. The CDR3 has 13 residues. CDR1 and CDR2 (germline): SQVTM, ANQGSEA. With 7 bases removed from V and 1 base from J, the gap between germline ends came to 8 bases.

The chain links TRBV28 to TRBJ2-3, with TRBD2 matching 11 bases. The CDR3 extends over 21 amino acids. Germline V gene sequence: CDR1 MDHEN, CDR2 SYDVKM. Unmatched junction bases numbered 18, after V lost 1 base and J lost 3 bases. CDR3 sequence (DNA): TGTGCCAGCAGTTTATTTGGTTATTTAACTAGCGGGAGCTTTAGGACAGATACGCAGTATTTT. Translating gives CASSLFGYLTSGSFRTDTQYF.

This sequence joins TRBV11-2 and TRBJ2-5; D ambiguous. Germline assignment: CDR1 SGHAT and CDR2 FQNNGV. Between the trimmed V and J ends, which lost 1 base and 7 bases, there was a span of 19 bases. This CDR3 has 16 amino acids. The CDR3 loop is CASSLAPVPGSGTQYF. CDR3 coding DNA: TGTGCCAGCAGCTTAGCACCGGTCCCCGGGTCCGGGACCCAGTACTTC.

This clone was seen once. The V call is TRBV18, the J call TRBJ2-7; D ambiguous. Germline V gene sequence: CDR1 KGHSH, CDR2 LQKENI. The CDR3 has 14 amino acids. Trimming removed 2 bases from V and 2 bases from J, with 10 bases in between. CDR3 residues: CASSPAGRPYEQYF. For the CDR3, the DNA is TGTGCCAGCTCACCAGCAGGCCGTCCCTACGAGCAGTACTTC.

V gene TRBV5-1 combines with J gene TRBJ2-3, with 12 bases lining up with TRBD2. V gave up 5 bases and J gave up 8 bases; unmatched junction bases: 12. The CDR3 consists of 16 residues. Germline V gene lookup returns CDR1 SGHRS and CDR2 YFSETQ. The CDR3 loop reads CASSYWTSGTSGTQYF. CDR3 DNA: TGCGCCAGCAGTTACTGGACTAGCGGGACGTCGGGTACGCAGTATTTT.

CDR3 nucleotides: TGTGCCAGCAGCTCTCGAACCGGGACAGGGTGGCAACGGCAGTACTTC. Protein: CASSSRTGTGWQRQYF. The chain carries TRBV13 and TRBJ2-7, with TRBD1 identical over 9 bases. Trimming cost V 4 bases and J 9 bases; bases outside gene matches: 16. The CDR3 covers 16 residues. The V gene's germline CDR1 is PRHDT and CDR2 FYEKMQ (reference sequence).